A single sample is the source of the 28 T cell receptor beta chains below, sequenced in a study of blood T cells in healthy people across ages. A sample-barcoded 5' primer and a J-beta primer mix were used in a second PCR of about 7 to 12 cycles. MiXCR was run by TCRdb on the 5' RACE reads, yielding one entry per CDR3 protein. Of 550,000 to 750,000 distinct CDR3 sequences detected, around 20% appear once; the ten largest clones hold 3% to 4.5%. Sequenced: blood. These receptors were obtained from a man aged 65 to 79 in good health.

Details on this clonotype: A much larger clone lies a single base off, so this may be a read error. This chain links TRBV10-3 with TRBJ2-5; 9 bases align to TRBD1. The tail of the sequence fits TRBJ2-7 better, so the J call may be wrong. The length of the CDR3 is 14 residues. In germline, CDR1 is ENHRY, CDR2 SYGVKD. CDR3 region: CAIPGTGSMYEQYF. CDR3 nucleotide sequence: TGTGCCATTCCCGGGACAGGGAGTATGTACGAGCAGTACTTC.

The chain combines TRBV6-2 or TRBV6-3 with TRBJ2-5; 12 positions match TRBD2. Unmatched junction bases numbered 11, after V lost 0 bases and J lost 0 bases. CDR1 MNHEY and CDR2 SVGEGT come from the germline V gene. The CDR3 covers 20 residues. CDR3 nucleotide sequence: TGTGCCAGCAGTTACTCGATGCGGCCTAGCGGGAGGGAGTACCAAGAGACCCAGTACTTC. It encodes CASSYSMRPSGREYQETQYF.

This chain connects TRBV28 to TRBJ2-5; D not resolved. The tail of the sequence fits TRBJ2-7 better, so the J call may be wrong. The germline V gene has CDR1 MDHEN and CDR2 SYDVKM. CDR3 length equals 14 residues. CDR3 loop: CASSLPRGTYEQYF. As DNA, the CDR3 is TGTGCCAGCAGTCTCCCCCGAGGTACCTACGAGCAGTACTTC.

The CDR3 coding sequence is TGTGCCACCAGTGACACATCAAGACTAGCGGGAATGGCCGGGGAGCTGTTTTTT. This translates into CATSDTSRLAGMAGELFF. The V gene is TRBV24-1, the J gene TRBJ2-2, with 11 nucleotides matching TRBD2. CDR3 length equals 18 residues. Trimming removed 4 bases from V and 6 bases from J; junction bases left unmatched: 12. CDR1 KGHDR and CDR2 SFDVKD come from the germline V gene.

The chain links TRBV20-1 to TRBJ1-5; 8 bases agree with TRBD1. Unmatched junction bases numbered 11, after V lost 0 bases and J lost 7 bases. Germline CDR1 DFQATT, CDR2 SNEGSKA (reference sequence). The CDR3 has 16 residues. The CDR3 DNA reads as TGCAGTGCTAGAGATTCTCCGGGACAGGACTTCCAGCCCCAGCATTTT. It codes for CSARDSPGQDFQPQHF.

V and J are TRBV5-1 and TRBJ2-2; unclear D gene. V shed 3 bases and J shed 1 base, with 4 bases lying between them. Germline loops: CDR1 SGHRS, CDR2 YFSETQ. The CDR3 contains 13 residues. In DNA, the CDR3 is TGCGCCAGCAGCTCACGGAACACCGGGGAGCTGTTTTTT. Protein sequence: CASSSRNTGELFF.

The CDR3 DNA reads TGTGCCAGCGCAGCCGCGACAGGGGGCCACTACGAGCAGTACTTC. It codes for CASAAATGGHYEQYF. V gene TRBV6-2 or TRBV6-3 combines with J gene TRBJ2-7, with 10 positions matching TRBD1. The CDR3 consists of 15 residues. V dropped 8 bases and J dropped 3; count of bases not matched to a gene: 10. The germline V gene has CDR1 MNHEY and CDR2 SVGEGT.

The chain is built from TRBV20-1 and TRBJ2-7; maybe TRBD1 (5 bases). V lost 0 bases to trimming and J lost 1 base, with 10 bases between them. Germline V gene data show CDR1 as DFQATT and CDR2 as SNEGSKA (reference sequence). This CDR3 is 14 amino acids long. CDR3 DNA sequence: TGCAGTGCTAGAGATGAAACAGGTTCCTACGAGCAGTACTTC. This encodes CSARDETGSYEQYF.

This clonotype was detected only a few times. The rearrangement joins TRBV6-5 to TRBJ2-7; D remains ambiguous. This CDR3 has 13 amino acids. The germline V gene has CDR1 MNHEY and CDR2 SVGAGI. V was clipped by 2 bases and J by 7 bases, with 12 bases between them. In nucleotides, the CDR3 is TGTGCCAGCAGTTACCGCCAGTCTTGGGAGCAGTACTTC. Translating it yields CASSYRQSWEQYF.

This clonotype was seen only a few times. The chain recombines TRBV6-5 with TRBJ1-6, with D unresolved. CDR1 and CDR2 (germline): MNHEY, SVGAGI. Trimming shortened V by 6 bases and J by 7 bases, and 13 bases separated the two germline ends. This CDR3 region has 14 residues. CDR3 coding DNA: TGTGCCAGCAGCTCCGGTACACAGAATTCACCCCTCCACTTT. This translates into CASSSGTQNSPLHF.

The CDR3 spells CASSGDRLYTDTQYF. The CDR3 region has the DNA TGTGCCAGCAGCGGGGACAGGTTGTACACAGATACGCAGTATTTT. The rearrangement links TRBV2 to TRBJ2-3, with 8 bases aligning to TRBD1. V shed 6 bases and J 2 bases; nucleotides not matched to a gene: 7. Germline lookup yields CDR1 SNHLY and CDR2 FYNNEI. CDR3 size: 15 residues. Full variable domain (outside the CDR3, taken from reference TRBV2 and TRBJ2-3): EPEVTQTPSHQVTQMGQEVILRCVPISNHLYFYWYRQILGQKVEFLVSFYNNEISEKSEIFDDQFSVERPDGSNFTLKIRSTKLEDSAMYFCASSGDRLYTDTQYFGPGTRLTVL.

The chain carries TRBV2 and TRBJ1-5; the D gene is possibly TRBD1 (6 bases). CDR1 and CDR2 (germline): SNHLY, FYNNEI. With 4 bases removed from V and 2 bases from J, the gap between germline ends came to 9 bases. The CDR3 is made up of 14 amino acids. CDR3 sequence reads: CASSGGLGNQPQHF. The DNA for the CDR3 is TGTGCCAGCAGTGGGGGGCTTGGCAATCAGCCCCAGCATTTT.

This clonotype was observed a handful of times. The V gene is TRBV4-3, the J gene TRBJ2-4; TRBD1 is a possible D gene (7 bases). Trimming pared 0 bases from V and 2 bases from J, leaving 11 bases between. Per germline, CDR1 LGHNA and CDR2 YSLEER. The CDR3 totals 16 residues. The CDR3 nucleotides read TGCGCCAGCAGCCAAGATCAGGGGGGATCCAAAAACATTCAGTACTTC. Translated, it gives CASSQDQGGSKNIQYF.

The genes are TRBV12-3 or TRBV12-4 and TRBJ2-1; 10 bases agree with TRBD1. There are 14 residues in the CDR3. The V gene end was trimmed by 5 bases and the J gene end by 11 bases; junction bases not matched to a gene: 9. Here the CDR3 DNA reads TGTGCCAGCAGTCCTCGGACAGGGGGGAATAAGCAGTTCTTC. Amino acids: CASSPRTGGNKQFF.

V gene TRBV19 combines with J gene TRBJ2-5; the D gene is possibly TRBD2 (6 bases). The CDR3 is 12 amino acids. Trimming pared 2 bases from V and 10 bases from J, leaving 11 bases between. Germline V CDR1 and CDR2: LNHDA, SQIVND (reference sequence). Written as DNA, the CDR3 is TGTGCCAGTAGTATAACGGGGGACCGCCAGTACTTC. Translated: CASSITGDRQYF. Looking up the rest from reference TRBV19 and TRBJ2-5 gives the full variable domain: DGGITQSPKYLFRKEGQNVTLSCEQNLNHDAMYWYRQDPGQGLRLIYYSQIVNDFQKGDIAEGYSVSREKKESFPLTVTSAQKNPTAFYLCASSITGDRQYFGPGTRLLVL.

The V and J genes are TRBV4-1 and TRBJ2-3; unclear D gene. The CDR3 is 14 amino acids. V shed 0 bases and J shed 1 base, with 5 bases lying between them. Looked up from germline, CDR1 is MGHRA and CDR2 is YSYEKL. The CDR3 coding sequence is TGCGCCAGCAGCCAAGATTGGGGCACAGATACGCAGTATTTT. Its protein product is CASSQDWGTDTQYF.

This clonotype was seen at least ten times. The rearrangement uses TRBV7-9 and TRBJ2-1; 10 nucleotides match TRBD2. CDR1 is SEHNR, CDR2 FQNEAQ, per germline (reference sequence). The J segment lost 7 bases and the V segment lost 5 bases, leaving 11 bases of the junction unmatched. This CDR3 has 16 residues. The CDR3 DNA is TGTGCCAGCAGCATCACAACTAGCGGGACCGGGAATGAGCAGTTCTTC. It specifies CASSITTSGTGNEQFF.

The CDR3 here is CASSRDSSQETQYF. As DNA, the CDR3 is TGTGCCAGCAGCCGGGACAGTTCCCAAGAGACCCAGTACTTC. V usage is TRBV3-1 and J usage is TRBJ2-5; 7 bases line up with TRBD1. Germline V gene lookup returns CDR1 LGHDT and CDR2 YNNKEL (reference sequence). Unmatched junction bases numbered 3, after V lost 4 bases and J lost 1 base. The CDR3 totals 14 residues.

The chain employs TRBV3-1 and TRBJ2-1; no reliable D call. CDR1 and CDR2 from the germline V gene are LGHDT and YNNKEL (reference sequence). The CDR3 has 13 residues. The germline V and J ends were trimmed by 2 bases and 0 bases, with 2 bases remaining between them. This CDR3 is CASSQHSYNEQFF. The CDR3 DNA follows: TGTGCCAGCAGCCAACACTCCTACAATGAGCAGTTCTTC.

This clonotype was seen more than once but under ten times. The chain recombines TRBV20-1 with TRBJ2-5; D gene uncertain. The V gene lost 2 bases and the J gene lost 5 bases, with 15 bases spanning the gap. The germline V gene has CDR1 DFQATT and CDR2 SNEGSKA (reference sequence). The CDR3 is 14 residues long. This CDR3 reads CSARSQENRETQYF. CDR3 nucleotide sequence: TGCAGTGCTAGATCGCAGGAGAATCGGGAGACCCAGTACTTC.

In its sample, this clonotype was seen many times. The chain combines TRBV28 with TRBJ2-1; D may be TRBD2 (6 bases). Germline values: CDR1 MDHEN, CDR2 SYDVKM. The CDR3 runs 16 residues. Trimming removed 5 bases at V and 0 bases at J, with 14 bases between. The CDR3 bases are TGTGCCAGCAGTCCGGGCGGGGCCCGCTCCTACAATGAGCAGTTCTTC. This gives the protein CASSPGGARSYNEQFF.

The chain employs TRBV10-3 and TRBJ2-2, with D perhaps assigned TRBD1 or TRBD2 (6 bases each). The CDR3 is 17 amino acids. Germline V gene data show CDR1 as ENHRY and CDR2 as SYGVKD. With 0 bases removed from V and 5 bases from J, the gap between germline ends came to 16 bases. Written as DNA, the CDR3 is TGTGCCATCAGTGAGTCGAATCGGGGGCGCTGGACCGGGGAGCTGTTTTTT. It translates to CAISESNRGRWTGELFF.

This clonotype was detected a few times. Germline is not matched at one junction end, which may reflect a read error. The chain uses TRBV5-1 and TRBJ2-7, with TRBD1 identical over 10 bases. The CDR3 is 14 residues long. The germline V gene encodes CDR1 SGHRS and CDR2 YFSETQ. CDR3 in DNA: TGTGCCAGCAGCCCTGGACAGGGGGGTGGCGAGCAGTACTTC. Amino acids: CASSPGQGGGEQYF.

This chain connects TRBV7-8 to TRBJ2-5; D may be TRBD1 (5 bases). The end of the DNA aligns better with TRBJ2-7, so the J call may be wrong. CDR1 SGHVS and CDR2 FQNEAQ come from the germline V gene. The CDR3 is 16 residues long. Here the CDR3 reads CASSLGGGRSSYEQYF. DNA of the CDR3: TGTGCCAGCAGCTTAGGGGGCGGAAGGAGCTCCTACGAGCAGTACTTC.

The chain combines TRBV7-2 with TRBJ1-4; D may be TRBD1 (5 bases). Trimming pared 5 bases from V and 5 bases from J, leaving 15 bases between. CDR1 and CDR2 (germline): SGHTA, FQGNSA. The CDR3 runs to 15 residues. The CDR3 DNA sequence: TGTGCCAGCAGCCAACCCAATGGGGCAAATGAAAAACTGTTTTTT. It specifies CASSQPNGANEKLFF.

V is TRBV28 and J is TRBJ2-1; the match to TRBD2 covers 9 bases. The CDR3 loop spans 15 amino acids. Germline V gene lookup returns CDR1 MDHEN and CDR2 SYDVKM. V was clipped by 3 bases and J by 2 bases; unmatched bases: 2. The CDR3, as DNA: TGTGCCAGCAGTTTTGCGGGAGGGGCCTACAATGAGCAGTTCTTC. It codes for CASSFAGGAYNEQFF.

The DNA for the CDR3 is TGCGCCAGCAGCTCCACCCTACTAGCGGGGGTAAACAATGAGCAGTTCTTC. Its protein is CASSSTLLAGVNNEQFF. This sequence joins TRBV5-1 and TRBJ2-1; 11 nucleotides line up with TRBD2. Germline V CDR1 and CDR2: SGHRS, YFSETQ. The length of the CDR3 is 17 residues. V was clipped by 3 bases and J by 5 bases; unmatched bases: 10. The full variable domain, in which reference TRBV5-1 and TRBJ2-1 provide the parts outside the CDR3, is KAGVTQTPRYLIKTRGQQVTLSCSPISGHRSVSWYQQTPGQGLQFLFEYFSETQRNKGNFPGRFSGRQFSNSRSEMNVSTLELGDSALYLCASSSTLLAGVNNEQFFGPGTRLTVL.

A remark on this clonotype: This sequence may be a read error, since a much larger clone differs from it by one base. This sequence joins TRBV12-3 or TRBV12-4 and TRBJ2-7; D possibly corresponds to TRBD2 (5 bases). The CDR3 covers 12 residues. V lost 6 bases, J lost 3 bases, and 9 bases lay in between. This CDR3 reads CASRRALYEQYF. The CDR3 nucleotides read TGTGCCAGCAGGAGGGCCCTCTACGAGCAGTACTTC.